One and the same sample provided the 19 T cell receptor beta chains below, sequenced in a study of cytomegalovirus exposure and HLA in healthy donors (dated by TCRdb to 2015 to 2018). Library generation was performed with the immunoSEQ multiplex PCR assay. TCRdb took over this immuneACCESS table, retaining in-frame rearrangements with V and J assigned. Such tables are incomplete; in checked studies, under half of the missing clones stem from an unresolved V gene, and the remainder is unexplained. Here the sample has 250,000 or so clones; around nine tenths occur a single time. The ten largest make up around 3% of the sample. The sample comprised PBMCs. The receptors shown here come from a man between 18 and 35 years old in good health and CMV-seronegative.

The chain recombines TRBV30 with TRBJ2-3; D may be TRBD2 (5 bases). The germline V gene has CDR1 GTSNPN and CDR2 SVGIG (reference sequence). Trimming left V 1 base short and J 5 bases short, with 16 bases between. This CDR3 is 15 amino acids long. The CDR3 coding sequence is TGTGCCTGGAGTGGTCGGCCGAGGGTGGTAGATACGCAGTATTTT. Its translation: CAWSGRPRVVDTQYF.

A few counts support this clone. The chain recombines TRBV27 with TRBJ1-6, with no clear D. Between the trimmed V and J ends, which lost 5 bases and 10 bases, there was a span of 18 bases. This CDR3 has 15 amino acids. The germline CDR1 and CDR2 sequences are MNHEY and SMNVEV (reference sequence). The CDR3, as DNA: TGTGCCAGCAGTGTCGACCCCAGGTTATGGTCACCCCTCCACTTT. Protein product: CASSVDPRLWSPLHF.

The V and J genes are TRBV29-1 and TRBJ2-7, with 12 bases lining up with TRBD2. The CDR3 consists of 14 residues. In germline, CDR1 is SQVTM, CDR2 ANQGSEA. V was pared by 6 bases and J by 1 base, with 4 bases of the junction left unmatched. The CDR3 here is CSVLTSGGSYEQYF. The CDR3 DNA reads as TGCAGCGTCCTGACTAGCGGGGGTTCCTACGAGCAGTACTTC.

The rearrangement uses TRBV5-6 and TRBJ2-5, with TRBD2 as a possible D gene (6 bases). Germline values: CDR1 SGHDT, CDR2 YYEEEE. The CDR3 is 12 amino acids. V lost 4 bases to trimming and J lost 7 bases, with 11 bases between them. CDR3 in amino acids: CASSIPGGTQYF. The DNA for the CDR3 is TGTGCCAGCAGCATCCCCGGGGGGACCCAGTACTTC. Filled out from reference TRBV5-6 and TRBJ2-5, the complete variable domain reads DAGVTQSPTHLIKTRGQQVTLRCSPKSGHDTVSWYQQALGQGPQFIFQYYEEEERQRGNFPDRFSGHQFPNYSSELNVNALLLGDSALYLCASSIPGGTQYFGPGTRLLVL.

This chain joins TRBV7-2 and TRBJ2-1, with TRBD2 matching 11 bases. The V gene end was trimmed by 3 bases and the J gene end by 0 bases; junction bases not matched to a gene: 7. Per the germline V gene, CDR1 is SGHTA and CDR2 is FQGNSA. This CDR3 region has 18 residues. DNA for the CDR3: TGTGCCAGCAGCTTCGGGACTAGCGGACTGAGCTCCTACAATGAGCAGTTCTTC. It specifies CASSFGTSGLSSYNEQFF.

The CDR3 here is CASSLFSGANYEQYF. The CDR3, as DNA: TGTGCCAGCAGTTTGTTTAGCGGAGCCAACTACGAGCAGTACTTC. This chain connects TRBV6-5 to TRBJ2-7; a weak D match, TRBD2 (6 bases). Germline V lookup: CDR1 MNHEY, CDR2 SVGAGI. This CDR3 comprises 15 residues. V dropped 4 bases and J dropped 3 bases, with 16 bases sitting between them.

The V and J genes are TRBV2 and TRBJ1-5; D remains ambiguous. This CDR3 has 15 residues. V was clipped by 4 bases and J by 2 bases, with 12 bases between them. Germline CDR1 and CDR2: SNHLY and FYNNEI. The chain's CDR3 is CASSVEMIGNQPQHF. In nucleotides, the CDR3 is TGTGCCAGCAGTGTGGAGATGATTGGCAATCAGCCCCAGCATTTT.

The chain uses TRBV4-3 and TRBJ2-4; 11 bases map to TRBD2. CDR3 size: 17 residues. Germline V gene lookup returns CDR1 LGHNA and CDR2 YSLEER. The V gene end was trimmed by 1 base and the J gene end by 6 bases; junction bases not matched to a gene: 8. The CDR3: CASSQGSGGALGNIQYF. In nucleotides, the CDR3 is TGCGCCAGCAGCCAAGGTAGCGGGGGGGCCTTAGGAAACATTCAGTACTTC.

V is TRBV14 and J is TRBJ2-7; 10 bases are shared with TRBD1. The V gene end was trimmed by 4 bases and the J gene end by 7 bases; junction bases not matched to a gene: 4. CDR1 and CDR2 (germline): SGHDN, FVKESK. The CDR3 runs to 13 residues. This CDR3 is CASSRDRGLEQYF. CDR3 DNA: TGTGCCAGCAGCCGGGACAGGGGACTTGAGCAGTACTTC.

Notes on this clone: The same CDR3 arises from other DNA sequences in this sample as well. V usage is TRBV7-2 and J usage is TRBJ2-7; 8 bases match TRBD1. V trimming: 1 base; J trimming: 3 bases; junction bases outside the gene matches: 2. The CDR3 spans 14 residues. Germline V gene lookup returns CDR1 SGHTA and CDR2 FQGNSA. The CDR3 DNA reads TGTGCCAGCAGCTTAGGGACAGGGAGCTACGAGCAGTACTTC. Translation: CASSLGTGSYEQYF.

The chain combines TRBV9 with TRBJ2-2, with TRBD1 as a possible D gene (6 bases). Trimming removed 3 bases from V and 1 base from J, with 19 bases in between. This CDR3 is built from 18 residues. CDR1 and CDR2 from the germline V gene are SGDLS and YYNGEE. The CDR3 region is CASSEDRSGVWNTGELFF. The CDR3 bases are TGTGCCAGCAGCGAGGATCGATCAGGGGTCTGGAACACCGGGGAGCTGTTTTTT.

The genes are TRBV30 and TRBJ2-7; 11 bases align to TRBD2. The germline V gene encodes CDR1 GTSNPN and CDR2 SVGIG (reference sequence). Trimming cost V 7 bases and J 4 bases; bases outside gene matches: 9. The CDR3 covers 14 residues. In nucleotides, the CDR3 is TGTGCCTCCCCCCTACTAGCGGGAGAGTACGAGCAGTACTTC. It codes for CASPLLAGEYEQYF.

This sequence joins TRBV7-2 and TRBJ2-1, with TRBD2 matching 10 bases. The trim removed 3 bases at V and 4 bases at J, leaving 3 bases unmatched. The CDR3 length is 15 residues. Germline V gives CDR1 SGHTA, CDR2 FQGNSA. This CDR3 reads CASSFSSGGYNEQFF. In DNA, the CDR3 is TGTGCCAGCAGCTTTAGTAGCGGGGGGTACAATGAGCAGTTCTTC.

The genes are TRBV4-1 and TRBJ1-1; 9 bases line up with TRBD1. V dropped 4 bases and J dropped 3; count of bases not matched to a gene: 6. Germline CDR1 is MGHRA and CDR2 is YSYEKL. The CDR3 consists of 15 residues. CDR3 sequence: CASSPGDREYTEAFF. The CDR3 DNA follows: TGCGCCAGCAGCCCGGGGGACAGGGAATACACTGAAGCTTTCTTT.

The CDR3 is CASTSPDSRYEQYF. The CDR3 region has the DNA TGTGCCAGCACCTCCCCGGACAGTAGGTACGAGCAGTACTTC. This chain links TRBV27 with TRBJ2-7; D may be TRBD1 (6 bases). The germline V gene encodes CDR1 MNHEY and CDR2 SMNVEV (reference sequence). The CDR3 is made up of 14 amino acids. Between the trimmed V and J ends, which lost 7 bases and 4 bases, there was a span of 17 bases.

The rearrangement links TRBV28 to TRBJ2-7; 9 nucleotides match TRBD2. CDR1 is MDHEN and CDR2 is SYDVKM in the germline V gene. The trim removed 9 bases at V and 0 bases at J, leaving 3 bases unmatched. The CDR3 has 13 amino acids. CDR3 nucleotides: TGTGCCAGTCGGACTAGCGTCTCCTACGAGCAGTACTTC. As protein: CASRTSVSYEQYF. The variable domain in full, completed from reference TRBV28 and TRBJ2-7, reads DVKVTQSSRYLVKRTGEKVFLECVQDMDHENMFWYRQDPGLGLRLIYFSYDVKMKEKGDIPEGYSVSREKKERFSLILESASTNQTSMYLCASRTSVSYEQYFGPGTRLTVT.

The chain joins TRBV27 to TRBJ1-5; D is uncertain. Deletions cut 1 base from V and 6 bases from J, with 13 bases between. The V gene's germline CDR1 is MNHEY and CDR2 SMNVEV (reference sequence). The CDR3 sequence is 15 residues long. The CDR3 DNA reads TGTGCCAGCAGTTTATTGGGCGAGCGGCGTCAGCCCCAGCATTTT. Protein sequence: CASSLLGERRQPQHF.

The chain joins TRBV6-1 to TRBJ2-2, with TRBD1 matching 10 bases. This CDR3 spans 15 amino acids. Germline CDR1 is MNHNS and CDR2 is SASEGT. V shed 5 bases, J shed 8 bases, and the junction held 8 bases outside the gene matches. The CDR3 DNA reads as TGTGCCAGCAGTCTGGACAGGGGGAAATTAGGGGAGCTGTTTTTT. Translating gives CASSLDRGKLGELFF.

The rearrangement uses TRBV7-8 and TRBJ2-3, with a weak D call TRBD2 (6 bases). V shed 4 bases and J shed 2 bases, with 13 bases lying between them. This CDR3 is 15 amino acids long. CDR1 SGHVS and CDR2 FQNEAQ come from the germline V gene. In DNA form, the CDR3 reads TGTGCCAGCAGCTCGCTAGCGAGAGTCACAGATACGCAGTATTTT. Encoded protein: CASSSLARVTDTQYF.